The present T cell receptor (beta chain) was sequenced within a study of T cell responses to AZD1222 COVID-19 vaccine. Trimming shortened V by 6 bases and J by 2 bases, and 16 bases separated the two germline ends. The germline CDR1 and CDR2 sequences are LNHDA and SQIVND (reference sequence). This CDR3 contains 15 residues. Study-wide points: Seropositivity was recorded at baseline in only a handful of AZD1222 recipients. Repertoires were sampled only after the peak T cell response. Spike-wide coverage was observed for vaccine-associated CD4 TCRs, with dominant responses at 160-218 and 743-854. Possibly, clonal diversity was underestimated; donors were largely white British and included more females.

The method was immunoSEQ multiplex PCR; TCRdb's version includes in-frame clones alone and lacks a portion of them. Among around 110,000 clones listed, around 85% were seen once. This clone was observed once. What it binds is not known. The TCR originated in an adult in good health. Sequencing used peripheral blood, obtained on day 0 of MenACWY control vaccination. The gene calls are TRBV19 and TRBJ1-2; D is possibly TRBD1 (5 bases). For the CDR3, the DNA is TGTGCCAGTAGCCATCGACAGTTTTCCAACTATGGCTACACCTTC. Encoded protein: CASSHRQFSNYGYTF.